The entry below gives a single T cell receptor (beta chain) sequence along with its context. The antigen remains unidentified. These data originate in a study of cytomegalovirus exposure and HLA in healthy donors. Findings and limits, study-wide: Among TCR sequences, most were rare, though some public TCRs appeared in many donors.

Sequenced by immunoSEQ multiplex PCR; TCRdb stores in-frame clones only, minus some. The table includes about 140,000 clones, approximately 94% detected once. This CDR3 has 17 amino acids. The V gene's germline CDR1 is SGHNT and CDR2 YENEEA. V lost 1 base and J lost 5; bases outside the gene matches: 7. The clonotype was recovered from a man aged 18 to 30 in good health and CMV-seropositive. The chain joins TRBV11-3 to TRBJ2-1; the match to TRBD2 covers 11 bases. Sequencing was carried out using PBMCs. As DNA, the CDR3 is TGTGCCAGCAGCTTAGGGAGTAGCGGGAGGGTTAACAATGAGCAGTTCTTC. Encoded protein: CASSLGSSGRVNNEQFF. Full variable domain (missing parts from reference TRBV11-3 and TRBJ2-1): EAGVVQSPRYKIIEKKQPVAFWCNPISGHNTLYWYLQNLGQGPELLIRYENEEAVDDSQLPKDRFSAERLKGVDSTLKIQPAELGDSAVYLCASSLGSSGRVNNEQFFGPGTRLTVL.